The present TCR beta chain was sequenced within a study of blood T cell repertoires in COVID-19. Sequenced by immunoSEQ multiplex PCR; TCRdb stores in-frame clones only, minus some. This sample has roughly 180,000 clones, with approximately 81% found just once. The ends were cut back, 7 bases at V and 0 bases at J, with 16 bases in the middle. The CDR3 has 16 residues. The V gene's germline CDR1 is LNHDA and CDR2 SQIVND (reference sequence). This clone occurred a few times. Material: PBMCs or T cells enriched from blood (not recorded which). This TCR was sampled from a man in his fifties or sixties who had recovered from COVID-19. The rearrangement joins TRBV19 to TRBJ1-5, with a possible D match to TRBD1 (5 bases). CDR3 sequence reads: CASISFWGDSNQPQHF. In DNA form, the CDR3 reads TGTGCCAGTATCTCTTTTTGGGGGGATAGCAATCAGCCCCAGCATTTT.